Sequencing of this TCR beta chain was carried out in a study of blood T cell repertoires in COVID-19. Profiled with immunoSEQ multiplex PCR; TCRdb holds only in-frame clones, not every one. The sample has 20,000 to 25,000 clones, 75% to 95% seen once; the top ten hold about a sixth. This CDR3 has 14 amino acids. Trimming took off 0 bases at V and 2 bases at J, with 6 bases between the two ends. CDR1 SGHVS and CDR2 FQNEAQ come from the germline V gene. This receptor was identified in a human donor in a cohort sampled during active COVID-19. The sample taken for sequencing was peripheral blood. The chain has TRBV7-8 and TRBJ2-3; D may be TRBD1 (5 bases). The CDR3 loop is CASSLARATDTQYF. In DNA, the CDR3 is TGTGCCAGCAGCTTAGCCAGGGCCACAGATACGCAGTATTTT.